The clone carrying this T cell receptor beta chain has only a few counts. These data belong to a study of blood T cells in healthy people across ages. The authors ran a second PCR of about 6 to 11 cycles using a sample-barcoded 5' primer and a J-beta primer mix. A single record per CDR3 protein comes from TCRdb applying MiXCR to the 5' RACE reads. This table has about 730,000 distinct CDR3 sequences, approximately 39% appearing once. Sequencing was performed on blood. The sequence was obtained from a woman in her sixties in good health.

CDR3: CAWVGGSKNIQYF. The CDR3 bases are TGTGCCTGGGTCGGGGGATCCAAAAACATTCAGTACTTC. This sequence joins TRBV30 and TRBJ2-4; weak D call: TRBD2 (6 bases). Germline V gives CDR1 GTSNPN, CDR2 SVGIG (reference sequence). CDR3 size: 13 residues. The V end lost 5 bases, the J end lost 2 bases, and 10 bases lay between the germline ends.